Listed here is a single T cell receptor (beta chain). Its antigen is unknown. Via MiXCR, TCRdb re-called the 5' RACE reads, giving one row per CDR3 protein. The sample shows under 800,000 distinct CDR3 sequences, around 21% of them seen only once. This record belongs to a study of identical twins. Whole-study results and caveats: A lower insertion count was a feature of abundant cord blood beta clonotypes, with no such feature in memory repertoires.

CDR1 is MNHEY and CDR2 is SMNVEV in the germline V gene (reference sequence). V shed 5 bases, J shed 8 bases, and the junction held 7 bases outside the gene matches. The CDR3 sequence is 13 residues long. These data were likewise used in another study, on T cells expressing NK-cell markers. That work adds: The same clonotypes also predominated in the CD3+CD56-NKG2C+ fraction of a handful of donors.

The chain joins TRBV27 to TRBJ1-2, with 8 positions matching TRBD1. Source material: PBMCs. This sequence was found in a woman in her late teens or twenties in good health. This chain's CDR3 is CASSARQGIGYTF. CDR3 sequence (DNA): TGTGCCAGCAGTGCACGACAGGGGATAGGCTACACCTTC.